These 13 T cell receptor beta chains came from one sample sequenced in a study of identical twins. One entry per CDR3 protein results from TCRdb running MiXCR on the 5' RACE reads. The sample shows roughly 1.6 million distinct CDR3 sequences, about 32% of them seen only once. Material for sequencing was cord blood. The receptors derive from a newborn girl in good health.

This clonotype was picked up a small number of times. This sequence joins TRBV6-1 and TRBJ2-3, with 14 bases fitting TRBD2. With V trimmed by 6 bases and J by 6 bases, 14 bases remained unmatched. This CDR3 is built from 18 residues. CDR1 and CDR2 (germline): MNHNS, SASEGT. The CDR3 bases are TGTGCCAGCAGGCACCGCAGACTAGCGGGAGGGCCCGGGGATACGCAGTATTTT. This gives the protein CASRHRRLAGGPGDTQYF.

Concerning this clonotype: A much bigger clone sits one base away, suggesting this may be a read error. The chain carries TRBV4-2 and TRBJ2-7; D possibly uses TRBD1 or TRBD2 (5 bases each). The end of the DNA is better explained by TRBJ2-5, so the J call may be wrong. The CDR3 length is 13 residues. Germline assignment: CDR1 LGHNA and CDR2 YNFKEQ. CDR3 amino acids: CASSQETGGTQYF. The CDR3, as DNA: TGTGCCAGCAGCCAAGAGACTGGGGGGACCCAGTACTTC.

This clonotype was observed a few times. The chain has TRBV10-3 and TRBJ1-2, with a tentative D call TRBD1 (5 bases). The germline V and J ends were trimmed by 8 bases and 4 bases, with 14 bases remaining between them. Germline assignment: CDR1 ENHRY and CDR2 SYGVKD. The CDR3 sequence is 13 residues long. CDR3 in DNA: TGTGCCATCGGACACCAGGTCCGCTATGGCTACACCTTC. Its translation: CAIGHQVRYGYTF.

This clonotype came up many times. The chain recombines TRBV12-3 or TRBV12-4 with TRBJ2-4; the match to TRBD1 covers 8 bases. Trimming cost V 3 bases and J 9 bases; bases outside gene matches: 10. This CDR3 comprises 15 residues. Here the CDR3 reads CASSFRAGTGPIQYF. The CDR3 coding sequence is TGTGCCAGCAGTTTCCGGGCAGGGACAGGACCCATTCAGTACTTC.

This clonotype was recorded a few times. This chain links TRBV28 with TRBJ2-1, with D unresolved. Germline CDR1 and CDR2: MDHEN and SYDVKM. This CDR3 contains 11 residues. With 6 bases removed from V and 9 bases from J, the gap between germline ends came to 9 bases. The CDR3 coding sequence is TGTGCCAGCAGCCGGACGACTGAGCAGTTCTTC. Its protein product is CASSRTTEQFF.

The rearrangement links TRBV7-2 to TRBJ2-7; 8 nucleotides align to TRBD1. CDR1 SGHTA and CDR2 FQGNSA come from the germline V gene. CDR3 length: 16 amino acids. With 5 bases clipped from V and 7 bases from J, the junction kept 16 bases outside the gene matches. The CDR3 nucleotides read TGTGCCAGCAGCCTAAGGACAGGGACGAGGGGAAATGAGCAGTACTTC. This sequence encodes CASSLRTGTRGNEQYF.

This clonotype was found a few times. This chain connects TRBV12-3 or TRBV12-4 to TRBJ1-1; unclear D gene. CDR3 length equals 15 residues. V was pared by 4 bases and J by 0 bases, with 12 bases between. CDR3 in DNA: TGTGCCAGCAGTTGGTCTGGACGGCTGAACACTGAAGCTTTCTTT. Its translation: CASSWSGRLNTEAFF.

The chain recombines TRBV2 with TRBJ2-3; D unclear. Germline CDR1 and CDR2: SNHLY and FYNNEI. Trimming removed 6 bases at V and 1 base at J, with 11 bases between. This CDR3 has 14 amino acids. CDR3 in DNA: TGTGCCAGCAGGCGAGTCCGCGGCACAGATACGCAGTATTTT. Translated, it gives CASRRVRGTDTQYF.

The rearrangement uses TRBV10-1 and TRBJ1-1; no clear D. The CDR3 sequence is 16 residues long. The germline V gene encodes CDR1 WNHNN and CDR2 SYGVQD (reference sequence). The ends were cut back, 4 bases at V and 1 base at J, with 16 bases in the middle. This chain's CDR3 is CASSVLNTRGNTEAFF. CDR3 nucleotides: TGCGCCAGCAGTGTTCTCAATACCAGAGGGAACACTGAAGCTTTCTTT.

The table lists this clonotype with a few counts. V is TRBV10-3 and J is TRBJ2-5; 10 nucleotides match TRBD2. The trim removed 0 bases at V and 2 bases at J, leaving 6 bases unmatched. Germline V CDR1 and CDR2: ENHRY, SYGVKD. This CDR3 has 17 residues. CDR3 coding DNA: TGTGCCATCAGTGAGTCGATGGCTAGCGGGAGACAAGAGACCCAGTACTTC. Its protein product is CAISESMASGRQETQYF.

This clonotype was found a few times. V usage is TRBV28 and J usage is TRBJ1-4; the D gene is possibly TRBD1 (5 bases). Germline-derived CDR1 and CDR2 are MDHEN and SYDVKM. V lost 5 bases to trimming and J lost 1 base, with 11 bases between them. CDR3 length equals 15 residues. The CDR3 is CASSPGGETNEKLFF. The CDR3 DNA follows: TGTGCCAGCAGTCCCGGAGGGGAAACTAATGAAAAACTGTTTTTT.

This clonotype turned up a few times. The V gene is TRBV4-2, the J gene TRBJ2-7; 7 positions match TRBD1. Matching the DNA end better, TRBJ2-4 makes the J call doubtful. The germline CDR1 and CDR2 sequences are LGHNA and YNFKEQ. This CDR3 contains 15 residues. The DNA of the CDR3 is TGTGCCAGCAGCCAAGACAGGGGGACCAAAAACATTCAGTACTTC. It is translated as CASSQDRGTKNIQYF.

A single count supports this clonotype. This chain connects TRBV19 to TRBJ2-1; possibly TRBD1 for D (8 bases). Germline CDR1 is LNHDA and CDR2 is SQIVND (reference sequence). V dropped 3 bases and J dropped 4 bases, with 19 bases sitting between them. The CDR3 runs to 17 residues. CDR3 residues: CASSITTTGGGYNEQFF. CDR3 nucleotide sequence: TGTGCCAGTAGTATTACGACCACAGGGGGAGGGTACAATGAGCAGTTCTTC.